This T cell receptor beta chain was obtained from a study of blood T cells in healthy people across ages. In terms of origin and age, donors were healthy Caucasian individuals from Russia aged roughly 6 to 90. Trimming cost V 0 bases and J 6 bases, with 12 bases left between them. CDR3 length: 16 amino acids. Germline V gives CDR1 MNHEY, CDR2 SVGAGI. Primers used in a second PCR of about 7 to 12 cycles were a sample-barcoded 5' primer and a J-beta primer mix. Researchers report that each sample yielded at least 3 million CDR3-containing paired-end reads. TCRdb processed the 5' RACE reads anew with MiXCR; each CDR3 protein has one entry. The sample lists about 1.1 million distinct CDR3 sequences, approximately 38% occurring once. This clonotype was recorded a few times. What it binds is not known. Whole-study results and caveats: Naive T cell percentage by flow cytometry tracked strongly with beta diversity. Naive CD4+ cells and diversity were both higher in long-lived donors than in aged donors.

The specimen was blood. This sequence originates from a man in his late teens or twenties in good health. The V call is TRBV6-5, the J call TRBJ1-6; D unresolved. The CDR3 region has the DNA TGTGCCAGCAGTTACTCGAACCGGCGGCTTAATTCACCCCTCCACTTT. Its protein is CASSYSNRRLNSPLHF.